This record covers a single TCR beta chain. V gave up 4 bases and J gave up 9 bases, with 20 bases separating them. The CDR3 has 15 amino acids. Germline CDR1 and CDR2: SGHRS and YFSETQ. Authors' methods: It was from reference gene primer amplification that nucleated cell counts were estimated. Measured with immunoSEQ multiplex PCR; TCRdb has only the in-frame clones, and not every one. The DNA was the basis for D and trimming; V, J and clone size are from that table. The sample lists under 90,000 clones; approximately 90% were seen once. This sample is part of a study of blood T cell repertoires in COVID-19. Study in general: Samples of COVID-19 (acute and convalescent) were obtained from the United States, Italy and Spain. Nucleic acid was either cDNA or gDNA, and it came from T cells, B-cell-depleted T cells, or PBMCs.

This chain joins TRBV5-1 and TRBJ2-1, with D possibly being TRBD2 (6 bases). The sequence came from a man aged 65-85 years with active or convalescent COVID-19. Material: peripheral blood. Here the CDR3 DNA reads TGCGCCAGCAGCAGGTCAGGAGGGGCCGATTCTGAGCAGTTCTTC. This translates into CASSRSGGADSEQFF.